This is a list of T cell receptor beta chains from one sample in a study of T cells in Graves' hyperthyroidism and ophthalmopathy. TCRdb used MiXCR to reprocess the multiplex PCR reads, holding one entry per CDR3 protein. Of over 120,000 distinct CDR3 sequences in the sample, 22% were seen once. The sequencing input was blood. The origin of the receptors is a woman in her fifties or sixties with Graves' hyperthyroidism that later progressed to Graves' ophthalmopathy. Both conserved end residues are part of each CDR3. D genes are given only for firm matches. Not all rows give a size; the values are once, few, many and, for expanded clones, a class.

V gene: TRBV7-2
D gene: TRBD2
J gene: TRBJ2-7
clone size: many
CDR3 protein: CASSRTSGRVEQYF
CDR3 DNA: TGTGCCAGCAGCCGGACTAGCGGGAGGGTCGAGCAGTACTTC

V gene: TRBV29-1
D gene: TRBD1
J gene: TRBJ1-1
clone size: many
CDR3 protein: CSVETGAEAFF
CDR3 DNA: TGCAGCGTAGAGACAGGGGCCGAAGCTTTCTTT

V gene: TRBV3-1
D gene: TRBD2
J gene: TRBJ2-1
clone size: .
CDR3 protein: CASSPGLAGVEQFF
CDR3 DNA: TGTGCCAGCAGCCCAGGACTAGCGGGAGTAGAGCAGTTCTTC

V gene: TRBV20-1
D gene: .
J gene: TRBJ2-3
clone size: .
CDR3 protein: CSARDWDSSTDTQYF
CDR3 DNA: TGCAGTGCTAGAGATTGGGATTCTAGCACAGATACGCAGTATTTT

V gene: TRBV9
D gene: TRBD1
J gene: TRBJ1-3
clone size: few
CDR3 protein: CASSVEGTALISSGNTIYF
CDR3 DNA: TGTGCCAGCAGCGTAGAAGGGACAGCGTTAATTTCCTCTGGAAACACCATATATTTT

V gene: TRBV5-4
D gene: .
J gene: TRBJ2-3
clone size: .
CDR3 protein: CASSRDQSSTDTQYF
CDR3 DNA: TGTGCCAGCAGCCGGGACCAATCTAGCACAGATACGCAGTATTTT

V gene: TRBV3-1
D gene: .
J gene: TRBJ2-7
clone size: .
CDR3 protein: CASSQDWRSSYEQYF
CDR3 DNA: TGTGCCAGCAGCCAAGATTGGAGGAGCTCCTACGAGCAGTACTTC

V gene: TRBV5-6
D gene: .
J gene: TRBJ1-5
clone size: .
CDR3 protein: CASSSRGRNQPQHF
CDR3 DNA: TGTGCCAGCAGCTCCAGGGGTCGCAATCAGCCCCAGCATTTT

V gene: TRBV7-6
D gene: .
J gene: TRBJ2-7
clone size: many
CDR3 protein: CASSHRGGLTLREQYF
CDR3 DNA: TGTGCCAGCAGCCACAGGGGGGGACTAACCCTAAGGGAGCAGTACTTC

V gene: TRBV5-8
D gene: .
J gene: TRBJ2-7
clone size: many
CDR3 protein: CASSLSLAYEQYF
CDR3 DNA: TGTGCCAGCAGCTTGAGTCTAGCCTACGAGCAGTACTTC

V gene: TRBV28
D gene: TRBD1
J gene: TRBJ1-2
clone size: many
CDR3 protein: CASSPDRARGYTF
CDR3 DNA: TGTGCCAGCAGCCCCGACAGGGCAAGGGGCTACACCTTC

V gene: TRBV18
D gene: TRBD2
J gene: TRBJ2-7
clone size: many
CDR3 protein: CASSTSGRRYEQYF
CDR3 DNA: TGTGCCAGCTCAACTAGCGGGAGGAGGTACGAGCAGTACTTC

V gene: TRBV28
D gene: TRBD2
J gene: TRBJ2-3
clone size: many
CDR3 protein: CASSPPAGLTDTQYF
CDR3 DNA: TGTGCCAGCAGCCCCCCAGCGGGACTCACAGATACGCAGTATTTT

V gene: TRBV10-3
D gene: .
J gene: TRBJ2-1
clone size: many
CDR3 protein: CAISLGNEQFF
CDR3 DNA: TGTGCCATCAGCCTGGGAAATGAGCAGTTCTTC

V gene: TRBV20-1
D gene: TRBD1
J gene: TRBJ1-6
clone size: many
CDR3 protein: CSAPPGQGDNSPLHF
CDR3 DNA: TGCAGTGCTCCCCCGGGACAGGGGGATAATTCACCCCTCCACTTT

V gene: TRBV15
D gene: TRBD1
J gene: TRBJ2-1
clone size: few
CDR3 protein: CATSRTGESYNEQFF
CDR3 DNA: TGTGCCACCAGCCGGACAGGGGAGTCCTACAATGAGCAGTTCTTC

V gene: TRBV13
D gene: TRBD2
J gene: TRBJ2-7
clone size: many
CDR3 protein: CASSLLLSSGETVSSYEQYF
CDR3 DNA: TGTGCCAGCAGCTTATTGCTGTCTAGCGGAGAGACCGTAAGCTCCTACGAGCAGTACTTC

V gene: TRBV7-3
D gene: .
J gene: TRBJ2-3
clone size: many
CDR3 protein: CASSLTADSPLGGTQYF
CDR3 DNA: TGTGCCAGCAGCTTAACTGCGGACAGCCCCCTTGGGGGTACGCAGTATTTT

V gene: TRBV9
D gene: TRBD2
J gene: TRBJ2-5
clone size: .
CDR3 protein: CASSVVDSGSGEAQYF
CDR3 DNA: TGTGCCAGCAGCGTAGTTGATAGCGGGAGTGGCGAGGCCCAGTACTTC

V gene: TRBV18
D gene: TRBD2
J gene: TRBJ2-7
clone size: many
CDR3 protein: CASSPGTSEYEQYF
CDR3 DNA: TGTGCCAGCTCACCAGGGACTAGCGAATACGAGCAGTACTTC

V gene: TRBV2
D gene: .
J gene: TRBJ2-5
clone size: many
CDR3 protein: CASSPIGQETQYF
CDR3 DNA: TGTGCCAGCAGCCCCATTGGCCAAGAGACCCAGTACTTC

V gene: TRBV6-6
D gene: .
J gene: TRBJ1-5
clone size: few
CDR3 protein: CASSYGGAADNNQPQHF
CDR3 DNA: TGTGCCAGCAGTTACGGGGGGGCGGCCGATAATAATCAGCCCCAGCATTTT

V gene: TRBV28
D gene: .
J gene: TRBJ1-5
clone size: .
CDR3 protein: CASRAKGTLSNQPQHF
CDR3 DNA: TGTGCCAGCAGGGCTAAAGGGACACTTAGCAATCAGCCCCAGCATTTT

V gene: TRBV7-9
D gene: .
J gene: TRBJ2-5
clone size: few
CDR3 protein: CASSSLGKETQYF
CDR3 DNA: TGTGCCAGCAGCTCCCTAGGAAAAGAGACCCAGTACTTC

V gene: TRBV20-1
D gene: .
J gene: TRBJ2-3
clone size: many
CDR3 protein: CSAGDGISTDTQYF
CDR3 DNA: TGCAGTGCTGGGGACGGGATCAGCACAGATACGCAGTATTTT

V gene: TRBV20-1
D gene: .
J gene: TRBJ1-5
clone size: many
CDR3 protein: CSARVGGEQPQHF
CDR3 DNA: TGCAGTGCTAGGGTCGGAGGGGAGCAGCCCCAGCATTTT

V gene: TRBV12-3/TRBV12-4
D gene: .
J gene: TRBJ1-2
clone size: .
CDR3 protein: CASSTGTEANYGYTF
CDR3 DNA: TGTGCCAGCAGCACCGGGACGGAAGCTAACTATGGCTACACCTTC

V gene: TRBV20-1
D gene: .
J gene: TRBJ1-1
clone size: many
CDR3 protein: CSARYSSNTEAFF
CDR3 DNA: TGCAGTGCTAGGTATTCGTCGAACACTGAAGCTTTCTTT

V gene: TRBV20-1
D gene: .
J gene: TRBJ1-1
clone size: .
CDR3 protein: CSASPPGMVGAFF
CDR3 DNA: TGCAGTGCCTCTCCCCCAGGGATGGTTGGCGCTTTCTTT

V gene: TRBV18
D gene: TRBD1
J gene: TRBJ1-1
clone size: many
CDR3 protein: CASSPGTANLNTEAFF
CDR3 DNA: TGTGCCAGCTCTCCAGGGACAGCCAACCTGAACACTGAAGCTTTCTTT

V gene: TRBV25-1
D gene: .
J gene: TRBJ2-1
clone size: .
CDR3 protein: CASRRWSSPPYNEQFF
CDR3 DNA: TGTGCCAGCAGGCGTTGGTCTAGCCCCCCATACAATGAGCAGTTCTTC

V gene: TRBV5-1
D gene: .
J gene: TRBJ1-3
clone size: many
CDR3 protein: CASTPEGGNTIYF
CDR3 DNA: TGCGCCAGCACCCCAGAAGGTGGAAACACCATATATTTT

V gene: TRBV29-1
D gene: .
J gene: TRBJ1-4
clone size: few
CDR3 protein: CSQSVGEKLFF
CDR3 DNA: TGCAGCCAATCTGTAGGGGAAAAACTGTTTTTT

V gene: TRBV12-3/TRBV12-4
D gene: .
J gene: TRBJ2-1
clone size: many
CDR3 protein: CASTSGASRYNEQFF
CDR3 DNA: TGTGCCAGCACCTCCGGGGCTAGCAGATACAATGAGCAGTTCTTC

V gene: TRBV19
D gene: .
J gene: TRBJ2-1
clone size: .
CDR3 protein: CASSTDFGEQFF
CDR3 DNA: TGTGCCAGTAGCACGGATTTTGGTGAGCAGTTCTTC

V gene: TRBV12-3/TRBV12-4
D gene: .
J gene: TRBJ2-1
clone size: few
CDR3 protein: CASSLIYNEQFF
CDR3 DNA: TGTGCCAGCAGCCTCATATACAATGAGCAGTTCTTC

V gene: TRBV12-3/TRBV12-4
D gene: .
J gene: TRBJ1-5
clone size: .
CDR3 protein: CASSFSEQPQHF
CDR3 DNA: TGTGCCAGCAGTTTTTCCGAACAGCCCCAGCATTTT

V gene: TRBV18
D gene: .
J gene: TRBJ2-5
clone size: many
CDR3 protein: CASSPRRGPETQYF
CDR3 DNA: TGTGCCAGCTCACCAAGAAGAGGGCCTGAGACCCAGTACTTC

V gene: TRBV18
D gene: TRBD1
J gene: TRBJ2-2
clone size: many
CDR3 protein: CASSPGTGNTGELFF
CDR3 DNA: TGTGCCAGCTCACCTGGGACAGGGAACACCGGGGAGCTGTTTTTT

V gene: TRBV27
D gene: .
J gene: TRBJ2-7
clone size: few
CDR3 protein: CASSSLMGPDYEQYF
CDR3 DNA: TGTGCCAGCAGTTCCCTGATGGGGCCTGACTACGAGCAGTACTTC

V gene: TRBV29-1
D gene: .
J gene: TRBJ2-1
clone size: .
CDR3 protein: CSVRGGHNEQFF
CDR3 DNA: TGCAGCGTCCGCGGGGGCCACAATGAGCAGTTCTTC

V gene: TRBV28
D gene: TRBD1
J gene: TRBJ1-5
clone size: .
CDR3 protein: CASRLQGASQPQHF
CDR3 DNA: TGTGCCAGCAGGTTACAGGGGGCTAGTCAGCCCCAGCATTTT

V gene: TRBV12-3/TRBV12-4
D gene: .
J gene: TRBJ2-3
clone size: few
CDR3 protein: CASSQSGGRDTQYF
CDR3 DNA: TGTGCCAGCAGCCAGAGTGGGGGTAGGGATACGCAGTATTTT

V gene: TRBV18
D gene: TRBD1
J gene: TRBJ1-6
clone size: many
CDR3 protein: CASSELQGSGSPLHF
CDR3 DNA: TGTGCCAGCTCAGAACTACAGGGGAGTGGTTCACCCCTCCACTTT

V gene: TRBV6-5
D gene: .
J gene: TRBJ1-1
clone size: many
CDR3 protein: CASSYSGSRANTEAFF
CDR3 DNA: TGTGCCAGCAGTTACTCAGGAAGCAGGGCGAACACTGAAGCTTTCTTT

V gene: TRBV24-1
D gene: TRBD1
J gene: TRBJ1-5
clone size: few
CDR3 protein: CATSDPPGQGLMFYNQPQHF
CDR3 DNA: TGTGCCACCAGTGATCCTCCCGGACAGGGGCTTATGTTTTACAATCAGCCCCAGCATTTT

V gene: TRBV29-1
D gene: .
J gene: TRBJ2-7
clone size: many
CDR3 protein: CSVESRNYEQYF
CDR3 DNA: TGCAGCGTTGAGAGTCGGAACTACGAGCAGTACTTC

V gene: TRBV15
D gene: TRBD1
J gene: TRBJ2-7
clone size: many
CDR3 protein: CATSRHGQGGEQYF
CDR3 DNA: TGTGCCACCAGCAGACATGGACAGGGGGGCGAGCAGTACTTC

V gene: TRBV28
D gene: .
J gene: TRBJ2-7
clone size: many
CDR3 protein: CASTLGVSYEQYF
CDR3 DNA: TGTGCCAGCACCTTGGGGGTCTCCTACGAGCAGTACTTC

V gene: TRBV5-5
D gene: TRBD2
J gene: TRBJ2-7
clone size: many
CDR3 protein: CASSLWDGLASPGGEQYF
CDR3 DNA: TGTGCCAGCAGCTTATGGGACGGGCTAGCGTCTCCGGGGGGCGAGCAGTACTTC

V gene: TRBV20-1
D gene: .
J gene: TRBJ1-2
clone size: many
CDR3 protein: CSARDLRGSYGYTF
CDR3 DNA: TGCAGTGCTAGAGACCTCAGGGGCTCCTATGGCTACACCTTC